The clone carrying this T cell receptor (beta chain) was counted between two and nine times. Its antigen is unidentified. This sample stems from a study of shared clonotypes between healthy human individuals. Points from the study as a whole: Sorted-subset samples were not fully sequenced, rarefaction indicated.

The V and J ends lost 6 bases and 8 bases, in that order; junction bases with no gene match: 8. Germline V gene lookup returns CDR1 MNHEY and CDR2 SVGAGI. The CDR3 length is 14 residues. This was a deep-level run. Genomic DNA of every subset was divided equally among multiple immunoSEQ plates. The method was immunoSEQ multiplex PCR; TCRdb's version includes in-frame clones alone and lacks a portion of them. The sample holds about 2.2 million clones, 93% seen once. Terminally differentiated effector memory CD45RA+ cells were excluded from the naive CD8 cells, which were CD45RO-negative and positively selected for CCR7. Donors included only healthy HIV-negative adults lacking recent acute infections or vaccinations.

The sequencing sample was made of naive CD8+ T cells from PBMCs. This clonotype was obtained from a man in his late teens or twenties in good health. Some clones in this sample may be carry-over from other donors' samples. The chain employs TRBV6-5 and TRBJ1-4, with TRBD1 matching 8 bases. The CDR3 region is CASSEDRVDEKLFF. CDR3 sequence (DNA): TGTGCCAGCAGCGAGGACAGGGTCGACGAAAAACTGTTTTTT.